Each of the 20 T cell receptor beta chains below was sequenced from the same sample in a study of low-dose radiotherapy and immunotherapy resistance in tumors. Priming of first-strand cDNA relied on TRAV- and TRBV-specific primers (covering alpha and beta chains). TCR amplification used about 20 PCR cycles, a constant-region primer and a V-primer adapter. TCRdb recomputed calls from the reads with MiXCR, one row per CDR3 protein. Here the sample spans about 7,900 distinct CDR3 sequences, around 60% being singletons. These receptors were taken from a human donor with advanced metastatic prostate, ovarian, gallbladder or colorectal cancer (not recorded which). This table probably holds off-target reads from a library built for another chain.

V usage is TRBV27 and J usage is TRBJ1-2, with 7 nucleotides matching TRBD1. The CDR3 runs to 13 residues. The germline V gene has CDR1 MNHEY and CDR2 SMNVEV (reference sequence). V shed 6 bases, J shed 3 bases, and the junction held 4 bases outside the gene matches. CDR3 bases: TGTGCCAGCAGATCCGGGACAGACTATGGCTACACCTTC. Translating gives CASRSGTDYGYTF.

Comments on this clonotype: The conserved final phenylalanine or tryptophan is absent from the CDR3, which likely points to a read error. The DNA is omitted, as the CDR3 cannot be located on it reliably, and the CDR3 follows TCRdb's listing. The chain links TRBV3-1 to TRBJ2-7; the listed D gene, TRBD1, was not tested against the DNA. Germline-derived CDR1 and CDR2 are LGHDT and YNNKEL (reference sequence). The CDR3 contains 8 residues when both ends are counted. CDR3: CASSNTGT.

This clonotype was picked up a small number of times. The chain employs TRBV18 and TRBJ2-7; tentative D call: TRBD1 (5 bases). CDR3 length equals 15 residues. V was pared by 3 bases and J by 5 bases, with 17 bases between. Germline-derived CDR1 and CDR2 are KGHSH and LQKENI. The CDR3 DNA is TGTGCCAGCTCACCTGGACAAGCGTTAAGGAACGAGCAGTACTTC. It encodes CASSPGQALRNEQYF.

V usage is TRBV5-8 and J usage is TRBJ1-1; no clear D. In germline, CDR1 is SGHTS, CDR2 YDEGEE. The CDR3 is 14 residues long. The germline V and J ends were trimmed by 3 bases and 0 bases, with 9 bases remaining between them. DNA of the CDR3: TGTGCCAGCAGCTACCCGGGCTTGAACACTGAAGCTTTCTTT. Encoded protein: CASSYPGLNTEAFF.

V usage is TRBV2 and J usage is TRBJ2-7; 11 nucleotides match TRBD1. V was pared by 6 bases and J by 6 bases, with 4 bases of the junction left unmatched. This CDR3 region has 13 residues. CDR1 is SNHLY, CDR2 FYNNEI, per germline. CDR3 sequence: CASRTDRGREQYF. The CDR3 DNA reads as TGTGCCAGCAGAACGGACAGGGGGCGCGAGCAGTACTTC.

The V gene is TRBV5-1, the J gene TRBJ2-1; D perhaps matches TRBD2 (5 bases). The germline V gene encodes CDR1 SGHRS and CDR2 YFSETQ. V shed 4 bases and J shed 5 bases, with 7 bases lying between them. This CDR3 contains 12 residues. The DNA of the CDR3 is TGCGCCAGCAGCCCGGGGAACAATGAGCAGTTCTTC. Its protein product is CASSPGNNEQFF.

V gene TRBV6-5 combines with J gene TRBJ1-2; tentative D call: TRBD1 (5 bases). Germline-derived CDR1 and CDR2 are MNHEY and SVGAGI. The CDR3 loop spans 15 amino acids. The V end was cut by 0 bases, the J end by 8 bases, with 16 bases between. The CDR3 coding sequence is TGTGCCAGCAGTTACTCGAGGACCCAGGGCTCCGGCTACACCTTC. Translated, it gives CASSYSRTQGSGYTF.

This chain joins TRBV28 and TRBJ2-1; 8 bases match TRBD2. CDR1 is MDHEN and CDR2 is SYDVKM in the germline V gene. Trimming removed 5 bases from V and 9 bases from J; junction bases left unmatched: 12. The CDR3 extends over 15 amino acids. Here the CDR3 reads CASSPLGAGDGEQFF. For the CDR3, the DNA is TGTGCCAGCAGTCCCCTTGGAGCGGGAGACGGTGAGCAGTTCTTC.

J is TRBJ2-1 and V is TRBV29-1; the match to TRBD2 covers 15 bases. The CDR3 consists of 15 residues. The germline gives CDR1 SQVTM, CDR2 ANQGSEA. Unmatched junction bases numbered 6, after V lost 3 bases and J lost 9 bases. In DNA, the CDR3 is TGCAGCGTTGATTTTGGACTAGCGGGAGGGAGTGAGCAGTTCTTC. Translating it yields CSVDFGLAGGSEQFF.

This chain joins TRBV6-2 or TRBV6-3 and TRBJ1-4; D is undetermined. CDR1 is MNHEY, CDR2 SVGEGT, per germline. The CDR3 loop spans 14 amino acids. With 5 bases removed from V and 2 bases from J, the gap between germline ends came to 9 bases. The CDR3 sequence is CASSLGGTNEKLFF. CDR3 nucleotides: TGTGCCAGCAGTCTTGGAGGGACTAATGAAAAACTGTTTTTT.

The chain employs TRBV12-3 or TRBV12-4 and TRBJ2-2; TRBD2 aligns across 9 bases. Trimming removed 5 bases from V and 5 bases from J; junction bases left unmatched: 3. This CDR3 spans 14 amino acids. CDR3 region: CASSTLAGTGELFF. The CDR3 nucleotides are TGTGCCAGCAGTACTCTAGCGGGGACCGGGGAGCTGTTTTTT.

The chain links TRBV12-3 or TRBV12-4 to TRBJ2-7; a weak D match, TRBD1 (6 bases). V lost 6 bases, J lost 2 bases, and 11 bases lay in between. The CDR3 length is 13 residues. The CDR3 loop reads CASSRDTTYEQYF. Written as DNA, the CDR3 is TGTGCCAGCAGCCGGGACACAACCTACGAGCAGTACTTC.

The genes are TRBV27 and TRBJ1-2, with a tentative D call TRBD1 (6 bases). This CDR3 spans 13 amino acids. CDR1 MNHEY and CDR2 SMNVEV come from the germline V gene (reference sequence). With 5 bases removed from V and 4 bases from J, the gap between germline ends came to 11 bases. The CDR3 reads CASSHGQPYGYTF. The CDR3 DNA is TGTGCCAGCAGTCACGGACAGCCCTATGGCTACACCTTC.

The chain couples TRBV6-6 to TRBJ2-2; 9 nucleotides match TRBD2. The V gene's germline CDR1 is MNHNY and CDR2 SVGAGI (reference sequence). The CDR3 contains 15 residues. V lost 7 bases and J lost 6; bases outside the gene matches: 9. CDR3 region: CASKGLASMSGELFF. Written as DNA, the CDR3 is TGTGCCAGCAAAGGACTAGCGAGTATGTCCGGGGAGCTGTTTTTT.

The V and J genes are TRBV6-2 or TRBV6-3 and TRBJ1-6, with D maybe TRBD1 (6 bases). V was clipped by 6 bases and J by 7 bases, with 16 bases between them. Germline V gene lookup returns CDR1 MNHEY and CDR2 SVGEGT. The CDR3 sequence is 15 residues long. This CDR3 is CASRKDSGYNSPLHF. The CDR3 bases are TGTGCCAGCAGGAAGGACAGCGGATACAATTCACCCCTCCACTTT.

This chain links TRBV27 with TRBJ2-1, with D unresolved. The germline V gene encodes CDR1 MNHEY and CDR2 SMNVEV (reference sequence). CDR3 size: 14 residues. V was shortened by 10 bases and J by 6 bases, with 19 bases between the two germline ends. The CDR3 spells CATRSTEFFNEQFF. CDR3 sequence (DNA): TGTGCCACGCGAAGTACAGAGTTTTTCAATGAGCAGTTCTTC.

J is TRBJ2-3 and V is TRBV7-2; 8 bases fit TRBD2. Germline V gives CDR1 SGHTA, CDR2 FQGNSA. There are 16 residues in the CDR3. V was pared by 4 bases and J by 5 bases, with 11 bases of the junction left unmatched. CDR3 amino acids: CASSSLGGGSRDTQYF. The CDR3 coding sequence is TGTGCCAGCAGCTCGCTCGGGGGGGGGTCCAGAGATACGCAGTATTTT.

The chain links TRBV28 to TRBJ1-5, with D hard to call. Germline V gene sequence: CDR1 MDHEN, CDR2 SYDVKM. V lost 2 bases to trimming and J lost 7 bases, with 15 bases between them. CDR3 length: 15 amino acids. CDR3 protein: CASSLMAGTRQPQHF. The CDR3 DNA reads as TGTGCCAGCAGTTTAATGGCAGGAACGCGACAGCCCCAGCATTTT.

The rearrangement uses TRBV11-2 and TRBJ2-7; D is ambiguous. Looked up from germline, CDR1 is SGHAT and CDR2 is FQNNGV. Between the trimmed V and J ends, which lost 1 base and 0 bases, there was a span of 7 bases. The CDR3 consists of 14 residues. This chain's CDR3 is CASSLGYSSYEQYF. The CDR3 DNA sequence: TGTGCCAGCAGCTTAGGGTATAGCTCCTACGAGCAGTACTTC.

The CDR3 DNA follows: TGTGCCATCAAGCAACAGGGGGCAGGGGAGACCCAGTACTTC. It yields the protein CAIKQQGAGETQYF. The chain couples TRBV10-3 to TRBJ2-5, with 9 bases that match TRBD1. The CDR3 extends over 14 amino acids. Germline assignment: CDR1 ENHRY and CDR2 SYGVKD. V was clipped by 7 bases and J by 5 bases; unmatched bases: 8.